This T cell receptor beta chain was observed in a study of blood T cell repertoires in COVID-19. Background on the study: Material from acute and convalescent COVID-19 was sourced from the United States, Italy and Spain. From T cells, B-cell-depleted T cells, or PBMCs came the material, which was cDNA or gDNA.

Original processing methods: By means of reference gene primer amplification, nucleated cell counts were estimated. Clones were read by immunoSEQ multiplex PCR, and TCRdb kept only the in-frame ones, dropping some. The V and J calls and clone size were taken over from that table, and D and trimming were inferred from the DNA. The table includes more than 95,000 clones, approximately 80% detected once. The sample taken for sequencing was peripheral blood. This clonotype was obtained from a man in his sixties with acute or convalescent COVID-19.

The CDR3 protein is CASSISGTDTQYF. CDR3 in DNA: TGTGCCAGTAGTATATCCGGCACAGATACGCAGTATTTT. V usage is TRBV19 and J usage is TRBJ2-3; no firm D call. Germline lookup yields CDR1 LNHDA and CDR2 SQIVND (reference sequence). Trimming left V 2 bases short and J 1 base short, with 4 bases between. The CDR3 is 13 amino acids.